The T cell receptor (beta chain) described here comes from a study of shared clonotypes between healthy human individuals. On the study more broadly: Donors had three CD4 naive, three CD4 memory, two CD8 naive and one CD8 memory plate apiece.

The V end lost 1 base, the J end lost 5 bases, and 9 bases lay between the germline ends. CDR1 is GTSNPN and CDR2 is SVGIG in the germline V gene (reference sequence). The CDR3 length is 12 residues. It was at deep level that the assay was run. Sequencing used immunoSEQ multiplex PCR; TCRdb keeps in-frame clones, though not all of them. In the table there are 2 million to 2.5 million clones, approximately 95% of which are singletons. With respect to this clone: What it recognizes is unknown.

Study conclusions and caveats: Non-shared clonotypes displayed generation probabilities falling below those of clonotypes present in all four donors.

This chain links TRBV30 with TRBJ2-7, with D unclear. This clonotype was sampled from a man younger than 30 in good health. Sequencing was carried out using naive CD4+ T cells sorted from blood. Sample subset: CD45RA+ positively selected. The CDR3 DNA sequence: TGTGCCTGGAGTGCCGTGGAGAACGAGCAGTACTTC. Translating it yields CAWSAVENEQYF. Supplemented by reference TRBV30 and TRBJ2-7, the full variable domain reads SQTIHQWPATLVQPVGSPLSLECTVEGTSNPNLYWYRQAAGRGLQLLFYSVGIGQISSEVPQNLSASRPQDRQFILSSKKLLLSDSGFYLCAWSAVENEQYFGPGTRLTVT.